The entry that follows covers one TCR beta chain sequence. MiXCR, run by TCRdb on the RT-PCR reads, gives a single entry per CDR3 protein. The profile shows hundreds of thousands of distinct CDR3 sequences, over 12% of them singletons. This sequence was found in a female donor in good health, serving as a healthy control. Sequencing was carried out using memory CD4+ T cells from blood.

CDR3 region: CASSLVVGSDQPQHF. The CDR3 nucleotides are TGTGCCAGCAGCTTAGTTGTAGGGTCGGATCAGCCCCAGCATTTT. The rearrangement uses TRBV7-2 and TRBJ1-5; D unresolved. In germline, CDR1 is SGHTA, CDR2 FQGNSA. Trimming pared 1 base from V and 5 bases from J, leaving 12 bases between. The length of the CDR3 is 15 residues.